Listed here are 17 T cell receptor beta chains from one sample, sequenced in a study of blood T cell repertoires in COVID-19. Here immunoSEQ multiplex PCR was the method, and the copy in TCRdb shows in-frame clones only, minus some. The sample lists some 270,000 clones, 84% seen once, with more than 1.5% in the top ten. Sequencing was done on a sample of peripheral blood. The source of these receptors is a woman in her forties who had recovered from COVID-19.

The rearrangement joins TRBV15 to TRBJ1-5, with 10 positions matching TRBD1. CDR1 and CDR2 from the germline V gene are LNHNV and YYDKDF (reference sequence). Losses at the gene ends were 2 bases for V and 6 bases for J; bases not matched to a gene: 16. CDR3 length equals 19 residues. CDR3 sequence (DNA): TGTGCCACCAGCAGAAATTCCGGGACAGGGGCTCCGCCGGTTCAGCCCCAGCATTTT. It yields the protein CATSRNSGTGAPPVQPQHF.

The V gene is TRBV30, the J gene TRBJ2-1; D is uncertain. This CDR3 region has 13 residues. Per germline, CDR1 GTSNPN and CDR2 SVGIG (reference sequence). V lost 3 bases and J 0 bases, leaving 6 bases between the germline ends. The CDR3: CAWSDSSYNEQFF. Here the CDR3 DNA reads TGTGCCTGGAGCGACTCCTCCTACAATGAGCAGTTCTTC.

This chain connects TRBV30 to TRBJ2-6; TRBD1 matches at 7 bases. The ends lost 6 bases at V and 2 bases at J; junction bases unmatched: 1. CDR1 is GTSNPN and CDR2 is SVGIG in the germline V gene (reference sequence). The CDR3 contains 13 residues. The CDR3 nucleotides are TGTGCCTGCCAGGGGGCTGGGGCCAACGTCCTGACTTTC. Its translation is CACQGAGANVLTF.

This sequence joins TRBV3-1 (or the pseudogene TRBV3-2) and TRBJ1-4; 8 bases are a match to TRBD1. The CDR3 runs to 16 residues. J gave up 7 bases and V 0 bases, and 7 bases lay outside the gene matches. Per germline, CDR1 LGHDT and CDR2 YNNKEL (reference sequence). Here the CDR3 reads CASSQDWYRGGEKLFF. DNA of the CDR3: TGTGCCAGCAGCCAAGATTGGTACAGGGGGGGTGAAAAACTGTTTTTT.

This sequence joins TRBV3-1 (or the pseudogene TRBV3-2) and TRBJ2-1, with D perhaps TRBD1 (5 bases). With 7 bases removed from V and 5 bases from J, the gap between germline ends came to 18 bases. Germline CDR1 is LGHDT and CDR2 is YNNKEL (reference sequence). The CDR3 loop spans 15 amino acids. The DNA for the CDR3 is TGTGCCAGCAATCACTTAGGGGCAAGGGACAATGAGCAGTTCTTC. This encodes CASNHLGARDNEQFF.

This sequence joins TRBV11-3 and TRBJ2-7, with 10 bases that match TRBD1. CDR3 size: 15 residues. The ends lost 2 bases at V and 7 bases at J; junction bases unmatched: 8. The germline V gene has CDR1 SGHNT and CDR2 YENEEA. CDR3 loop: CASSLWGTGDREQYF. For the CDR3, the DNA is TGTGCCAGCAGCTTATGGGGGACAGGGGATCGGGAGCAGTACTTC.

The gene calls are TRBV18 and TRBJ1-6; D is undetermined. Trimming cost V 4 bases and J 8 bases, with 9 bases left between them. This CDR3 is built from 13 residues. Per germline, CDR1 KGHSH and CDR2 LQKENI. Here the CDR3 reads CASSLNRDSPLHF. The CDR3 DNA follows: TGTGCCAGCTCACTCAACCGGGATTCACCCCTCCACTTT.

This chain connects TRBV24-1 to TRBJ2-2; D uncertain. Trimming pared 4 bases from V and 0 bases from J, leaving 11 bases between. Germline CDR1 and CDR2: KGHDR and SFDVKD. This CDR3 spans 16 amino acids. The CDR3 nucleotides read TGTGCCACCAGTGACCAACGACAAACGAACACCGGGGAGCTGTTTTTT. This codes for CATSDQRQTNTGELFF.

This clone was counted once. V gene TRBV19 combines with J gene TRBJ2-1; maybe TRBD2 (5 bases). The CDR3 has 13 residues. Germline-derived CDR1 and CDR2 are LNHDA and SQIVND (reference sequence). Trimming pared 7 bases from V and 8 bases from J, leaving 15 bases between. CDR3 DNA sequence: TGTGCCAGTACACGAGGGCGGTCAGATGAGCAGTTCTTC. The encoded protein is CASTRGRSDEQFF.

The gene calls are TRBV5-1 and TRBJ2-1; the match to TRBD1 covers 10 bases. Per the germline V gene, CDR1 is SGHRS and CDR2 is YFSETQ. This CDR3 comprises 16 residues. V was pared by 0 bases and J by 7 bases, with 7 bases of the junction left unmatched. CDR3 nucleotides: TGCGCCAGCAGCTTGGGAGGGGACAGGGGTAGTAATGAGCAGTTCTTC. Amino acids: CASSLGGDRGSNEQFF.

The rearrangement uses TRBV6-5 and TRBJ1-3, with D possibly being TRBD1 (5 bases). Germline CDR1 is MNHEY and CDR2 is SVGAGI. The CDR3 extends over 14 amino acids. V dropped 10 bases and J dropped 2 bases, with 15 bases sitting between them. CDR3 DNA sequence: TGTGCCACGAAAACGGGGGTGGCTGGAAACACCATATATTTT. Translating gives CATKTGVAGNTIYF.

The gene calls are TRBV4-1 and TRBJ2-7; D might be TRBD1 (5 bases). The CDR3 is made up of 13 amino acids. Trimming removed 1 base at V and 3 bases at J, with 7 bases between. Germline CDR1 is MGHRA and CDR2 is YSYEKL. The CDR3 coding sequence is TGCGCCAGCAGCCAAGGGACACTCTACGAGCAGTACTTC. Protein: CASSQGTLYEQYF.

The CDR3 reads CATRESGDGYTF. Written as DNA, the CDR3 is TGTGCCACCAGAGAATCGGGAGATGGCTACACCTTC. V gene TRBV12-3 or TRBV12-4 combines with J gene TRBJ1-2, with D unresolved. There are 12 residues in the CDR3. V lost 10 bases and J lost 6, with 15 bases in between.

The J gene is TRBJ1-6, the V gene TRBV6-1; D call uncertain. CDR1 and CDR2 from the germline V gene are MNHNS and SASEGT. Trimming took off 1 base at V and 2 bases at J, with 6 bases between the two ends. The CDR3 has 15 amino acids. CDR3 residues: CASSEGAAYNSPLHF. CDR3 bases: TGTGCCAGCAGTGAAGGGGCAGCCTATAATTCACCCCTCCACTTT.

This clone was seen a single time. The DNA of the CDR3 is TGTGCCAGCAGCTTAACCGGGGACTCTAATGAAAAACTGTTTTTT. Encoded protein: CASSLTGDSNEKLFF. The chain joins TRBV7-3 to TRBJ1-4; D might be TRBD1 (5 bases). From germline, CDR1 is SGHTA and CDR2 FQGTGA. The CDR3 runs to 15 residues. V was cut by 0 bases and J by 3 bases, with 8 bases left in between.

The J gene is TRBJ2-2, the V gene TRBV10-3; 9 bases are a match to TRBD1. The length of the CDR3 is 14 residues. Unmatched junction bases numbered 5, after V lost 6 bases and J lost 6 bases. Germline CDR1 is ENHRY and CDR2 is SYGVKD. Here the CDR3 reads CAISRDRDAGELFF. CDR3 DNA sequence: TGTGCCATCAGCCGGGACAGGGATGCCGGGGAGCTGTTTTTT.

This clone was picked up a small number of times. The rearrangement uses TRBV30 and TRBJ1-1; D possibly corresponds to TRBD1 (6 bases). V was clipped by 4 bases and J by 8 bases, with 14 bases between them. Per the germline V gene, CDR1 is GTSNPN and CDR2 is SVGIG (reference sequence). The CDR3 length is 12 residues. The CDR3 sequence is CAWKSSGTEAFF. In DNA form, the CDR3 reads TGTGCCTGGAAGAGTTCCGGGACAGAAGCTTTCTTT. Looking up the rest from reference TRBV30 and TRBJ1-1 gives the full variable domain: SQTIHQWPATLVQPVGSPLSLECTVEGTSNPNLYWYRQAAGRGLQLLFYSVGIGQISSEVPQNLSASRPQDRQFILSSKKLLLSDSGFYLCAWKSSGTEAFFGQGTRLTVV.